This TCR beta chain derives from a study of Ad26.COV2.S vaccination and SARS-CoV-2 variants. Study in general: Enrollment placed the donor in the COV1001 Ad26.COV2.S trial arm. Recipients of Ad26.COV2.S got it intramuscularly, once or twice 56 days apart.

Assay used: immunoSEQ multiplex PCR; TCRdb lists only in-frame clones, some missing. The table includes some 390,000 clones, less than 90% detected once. Treatment here: some 19 received Ad26.COV2.S at low or high dose, single or two shots; 5 received placebo; per-sample allocation not given. Each sample was drawn 63 days after the first injection (of vaccine or placebo). The vaccine antigen was prefusion-stabilized Wuhan SARS-CoV-2 spike. The germline V gene has CDR1 SGDLS and CDR2 YYNGEE. CDR3 size: 13 residues. V shed 3 bases and J shed 10 bases, with 13 bases lying between them. The receptor was isolated from a person aged 18-60 years who received the Ad26.COV2.S COVID-19 vaccine or a placebo. The source was peripheral blood, collected in a trial of Ad26.COV2.S vaccine versus placebo. This sequence joins TRBV9 and TRBJ2-2; D is undetermined. In DNA form, the CDR3 reads TGTGCCAGCAGCGCCCTACGAGACACGGAGCTGTTTTTT. Protein: CASSALRDTELFF.